The 15 T cell receptor beta chains below were found in one sample sequenced in a study of blood T cell repertoires in COVID-19. Sequencing used immunoSEQ multiplex PCR; TCRdb keeps in-frame clones, though not all of them. This table holds hundreds of thousands of clones, 83% found once. The material sequenced was PBMCs or T cells enriched from blood (not recorded which). The source is a woman aged 40 to 50 who had been exposed to COVID-19.

The chain joins TRBV27 to TRBJ2-1, with 7 nucleotides matching TRBD2. J gave up 2 bases and V 8 bases, and 6 bases lay outside the gene matches. This CDR3 comprises 14 residues. Germline V gives CDR1 MNHEY, CDR2 SMNVEV (reference sequence). CDR3 loop: CASGGGRAYNEQFF. The CDR3 DNA reads TGTGCCAGCGGGGGAGGGAGGGCCTACAATGAGCAGTTCTTC.

This clone was counted once. The J gene is TRBJ1-1, the V gene TRBV19; tentative D call: TRBD1 (6 bases). This CDR3 is 14 amino acids long. V was cut by 10 bases and J by 10 bases, with 25 bases left in between. CDR1 is LNHDA, CDR2 SQIVND, per germline (reference sequence). CDR3 sequence (DNA): TGTGCCACCATGACCCTGGGGGCTGTAAATTTAGCTTTCTTT. Translating gives CATMTLGAVNLAFF.

This sequence joins TRBV10-3 and TRBJ1-2; D may be TRBD1 (5 bases). Looked up from germline, CDR1 is ENHRY and CDR2 is SYGVKD. Trimming took 2 bases from V and 6 from J, leaving 13 bases between them. The CDR3 length is 14 residues. The CDR3 sequence is CAISEKAGLNGYTF. The CDR3 DNA is TGTGCCATCAGTGAGAAGGCGGGGCTAAATGGCTACACCTTC.

This clone has ten or more counts. The chain employs TRBV11-3 and TRBJ2-5; 11 bases are a match to TRBD2. Trimming at V came to 6 bases and at J to 0 bases, leaving 12 bases not matched to a gene. This CDR3 comprises 18 residues. Germline V gene lookup returns CDR1 SGHNT and CDR2 YENEEA. DNA of the CDR3: TGTGCCAGCAGACCTACCACTAGCGGGGGACTGTACCAAGAGACCCAGTACTTC. This gives the protein CASRPTTSGGLYQETQYF.

In its sample, this clone was seen a few times. This sequence joins TRBV24-1 and TRBJ2-3, with TRBD2 as a possible D gene (5 bases). The CDR3 is made up of 13 amino acids. The V gene lost 5 bases and the J gene lost 3 bases, with 8 bases spanning the gap. CDR1 is KGHDR and CDR2 is SFDVKD in the germline V gene. The CDR3 nucleotides are TGTGCCACCAGTGCACCGGGGACAGATACGCAGTATTTT. Translating gives CATSAPGTDTQYF.

The V and J genes are TRBV19 and TRBJ2-2; TRBD1 matches 9 bases. Germline loops: CDR1 LNHDA, CDR2 SQIVND (reference sequence). V dropped 5 bases and J dropped 7; count of bases not matched to a gene: 2. The length of the CDR3 is 13 residues. CDR3 coding DNA: TGTGCCAGTAGTGGACAGGGGAACGGGGAGCTGTTTTTT. Its protein product is CASSGQGNGELFF.

This clone was counted a single time. This chain uses TRBV18 with TRBJ1-1, with D tentatively TRBD1 (5 bases). Germline CDR1 reads KGHSH; CDR2 reads LQKENI. Deletions cut 3 bases from V and 0 bases from J, with 17 bases between. CDR3 length: 17 residues. In nucleotides, the CDR3 is TGTGCCAGCTCACCCCTCAGGGAGGCAGGTATGAACACTGAAGCTTTCTTT. This encodes CASSPLREAGMNTEAFF.

The rearrangement uses TRBV19 and TRBJ1-1; weak D call: TRBD1 (5 bases). Germline loops: CDR1 LNHDA, CDR2 SQIVND (reference sequence). Trimming left V 7 bases short and J 3 bases short, with 15 bases between. The CDR3 contains 14 residues. The CDR3 coding sequence is TGTGCCAGTATAACTGACAGTCGATACACTGAAGCTTTCTTT. Protein sequence: CASITDSRYTEAFF.

The chain employs TRBV9 and TRBJ2-3; 11 positions match TRBD2. There are 16 residues in the CDR3. Trimming took 4 bases from V and 0 from J; bases not matched to a gene: 4. Germline V gene sequence: CDR1 SGDLS, CDR2 YYNGEE. CDR3 in amino acids: CASSTGLADSTDTQYF. Here the CDR3 DNA reads TGTGCCAGCAGCACGGGACTAGCGGACAGCACAGATACGCAGTATTTT.

V usage is TRBV3-1 (or the pseudogene TRBV3-2) and J usage is TRBJ2-1; weak D call: TRBD2 (7 bases). Germline V gene data show CDR1 as LGHDT and CDR2 as YNNKEL (reference sequence). The CDR3 totals 15 residues. Trimming pared 4 bases from V and 5 bases from J, leaving 15 bases between. CDR3 sequence: CASSPDFGGHNEQFF. CDR3 DNA sequence: TGTGCCAGCAGCCCCGACTTCGGGGGGCACAATGAGCAGTTCTTC.

J is TRBJ2-3 and V is TRBV27, with no clear D. V was clipped by 8 bases and J by 9 bases, with 12 bases between them. The CDR3 contains 11 residues. The germline CDR1 and CDR2 sequences are MNHEY and SMNVEV (reference sequence). The CDR3 sequence is CASRTSRTQYF. CDR3 DNA sequence: TGTGCCAGCCGAACTTCCAGGACGCAGTATTTT.

This clone has more than one count but fewer than ten. The chain joins TRBV28 to TRBJ2-3, with no clear D. The CDR3 is 11 amino acids. Germline V lookup: CDR1 MDHEN, CDR2 SYDVKM. V was clipped by 5 bases and J by 4 bases, with 4 bases between them. The CDR3 sequence is CASSLADTQYF. Here the CDR3 DNA reads TGTGCCAGCAGTCTAGCAGATACGCAGTATTTT.

CDR3 bases: TGTGCCAGCACTATCGGGGGAGAGACCCAGTACTTC. Amino acids: CASTIGGETQYF. The V and J genes are TRBV2 and TRBJ2-5, with D tentatively TRBD2 (6 bases). Trimming left V 7 bases short and J 4 bases short, with 10 bases between. CDR1 is SNHLY, CDR2 FYNNEI, per germline. This CDR3 spans 12 amino acids.

J is TRBJ1-1 and V is TRBV19, with 12 bases that match TRBD1. The length of the CDR3 is 19 residues. The J segment lost 5 bases and the V segment lost 8 bases, leaving 21 bases of the junction unmatched. Germline CDR1 LNHDA, CDR2 SQIVND (reference sequence). CDR3 DNA sequence: TGTGCCAGTCACCATATTGGGGCTGGGACAGGGGGCCGGGGTACTGAAGCTTTCTTT. It yields the protein CASHHIGAGTGGRGTEAFF.

The V and J genes are TRBV4-1 and TRBJ1-5; no clear D gene. The germline CDR1 and CDR2 sequences are MGHRA and YSYEKL. The CDR3 consists of 13 residues. V was clipped by 0 bases and J by 7 bases, with 7 bases between them. CDR3 amino acids: CASSQDRQQPQHF. The CDR3 coding sequence is TGCGCCAGCAGCCAAGACCGCCAGCAGCCCCAGCATTTT.